This T cell receptor (beta chain) originates from a study of blood T cells in healthy people across ages. General study points: Nothing was known about donor CMV status, and this possibly confounded expanded clonotype changes.

The CDR3 is made up of 15 amino acids. CDR1 SNHLY and CDR2 FYNNEI come from the germline V gene. V dropped 1 base and J dropped 6 bases, with 13 bases sitting between them. Regarding this clonotype: Its target is unknown.

Alongside a J-beta primer mix, a sample-barcoded 5' primer served in a second PCR lasting roughly 7 to 12 cycles. MiXCR, run by TCRdb on the 5' RACE reads, gives a single entry per CDR3 protein. Of over 700,000 distinct CDR3 sequences listed, less than 70% are singletons. This receptor was taken from a man at least 80 years old in good health. Sequenced material: blood. This chain joins TRBV2 and TRBJ1-5, with D maybe TRBD1 (6 bases). The CDR3 DNA follows: TGTGCCAGCAGTGAAGTGGGGGGGGCCCGTCAGCCCCAGCATTTT. Its protein product is CASSEVGGARQPQHF. The variable domain in full, completed from reference TRBV2 and TRBJ1-5, reads EPEVTQTPSHQVTQMGQEVILRCVPISNHLYFYWYRQILGQKVEFLVSFYNNEISEKSEIFDDQFSVERPDGSNFTLKIRSTKLEDSAMYFCASSEVGGARQPQHFGDGTRLSIL.